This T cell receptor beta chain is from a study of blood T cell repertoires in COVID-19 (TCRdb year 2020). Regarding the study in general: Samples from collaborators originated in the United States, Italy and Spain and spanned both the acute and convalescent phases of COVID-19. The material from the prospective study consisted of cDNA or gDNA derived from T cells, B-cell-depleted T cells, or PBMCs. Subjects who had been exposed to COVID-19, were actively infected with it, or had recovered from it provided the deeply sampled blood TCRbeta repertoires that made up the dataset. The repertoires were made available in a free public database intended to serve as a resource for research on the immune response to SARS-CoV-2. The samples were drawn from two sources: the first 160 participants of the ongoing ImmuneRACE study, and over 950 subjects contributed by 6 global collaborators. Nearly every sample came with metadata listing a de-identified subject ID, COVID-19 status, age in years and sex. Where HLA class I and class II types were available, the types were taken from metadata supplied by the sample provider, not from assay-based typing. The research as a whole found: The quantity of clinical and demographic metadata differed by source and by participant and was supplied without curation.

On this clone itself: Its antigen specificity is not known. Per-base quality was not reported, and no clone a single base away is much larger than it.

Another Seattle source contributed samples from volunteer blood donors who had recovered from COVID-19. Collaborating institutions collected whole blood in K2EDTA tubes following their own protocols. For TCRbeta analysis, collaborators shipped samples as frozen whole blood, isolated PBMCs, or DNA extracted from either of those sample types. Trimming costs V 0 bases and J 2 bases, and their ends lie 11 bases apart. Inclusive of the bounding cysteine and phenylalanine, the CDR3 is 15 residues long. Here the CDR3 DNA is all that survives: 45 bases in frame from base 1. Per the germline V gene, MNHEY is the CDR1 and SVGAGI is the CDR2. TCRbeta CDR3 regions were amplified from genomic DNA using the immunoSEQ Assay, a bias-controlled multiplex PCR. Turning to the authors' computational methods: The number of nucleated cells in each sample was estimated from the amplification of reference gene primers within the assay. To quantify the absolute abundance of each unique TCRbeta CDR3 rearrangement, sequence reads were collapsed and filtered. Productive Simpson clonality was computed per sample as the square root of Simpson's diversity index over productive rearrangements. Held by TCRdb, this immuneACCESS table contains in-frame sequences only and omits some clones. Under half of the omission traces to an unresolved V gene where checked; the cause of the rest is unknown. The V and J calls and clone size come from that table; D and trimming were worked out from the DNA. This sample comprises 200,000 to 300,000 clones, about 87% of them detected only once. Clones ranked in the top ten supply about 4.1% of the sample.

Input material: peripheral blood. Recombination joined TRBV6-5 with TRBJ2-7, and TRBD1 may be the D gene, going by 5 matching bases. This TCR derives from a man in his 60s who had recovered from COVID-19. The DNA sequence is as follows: TGTGCCAGCAGTTACTCCAGCGACAGTCCCTACGAGCAGTACTTC. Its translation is CASSYSSDSPYEQYF.